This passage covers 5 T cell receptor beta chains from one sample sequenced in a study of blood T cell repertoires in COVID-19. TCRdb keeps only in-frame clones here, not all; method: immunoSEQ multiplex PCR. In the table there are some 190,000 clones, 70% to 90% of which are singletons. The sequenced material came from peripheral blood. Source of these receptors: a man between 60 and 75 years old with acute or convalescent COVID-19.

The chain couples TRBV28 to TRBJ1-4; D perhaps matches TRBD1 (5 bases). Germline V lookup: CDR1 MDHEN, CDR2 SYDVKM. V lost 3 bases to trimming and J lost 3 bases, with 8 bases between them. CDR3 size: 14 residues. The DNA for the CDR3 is TGTGCCAGCAGTTTCTCGGGGGCTAATGAAAAACTGTTTTTT. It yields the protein CASSFSGANEKLFF. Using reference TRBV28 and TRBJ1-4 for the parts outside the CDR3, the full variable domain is DVKVTQSSRYLVKRTGEKVFLECVQDMDHENMFWYRQDPGLGLRLIYFSYDVKMKEKGDIPEGYSVSREKKERFSLILESASTNQTSMYLCASSFSGANEKLFFGSGTQLSVL.

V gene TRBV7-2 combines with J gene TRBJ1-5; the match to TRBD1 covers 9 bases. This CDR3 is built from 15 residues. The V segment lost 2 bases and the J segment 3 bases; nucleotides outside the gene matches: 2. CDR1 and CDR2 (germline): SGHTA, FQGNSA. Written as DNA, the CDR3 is TGTGCCAGCAGCTTAACAGGGGGCGACAATCAGCCCCAGCATTTT. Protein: CASSLTGGDNQPQHF. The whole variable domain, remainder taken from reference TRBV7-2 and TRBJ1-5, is GAGVSQSPSNKVTEKGKDVELRCDPISGHTALYWYRQSLGQGLEFLIYFQGNSAPDKSGLPSDRFSAERTGGSVSTLTIQRTQQEDSAVYLCASSLTGGDNQPQHFGDGTRLSIL.

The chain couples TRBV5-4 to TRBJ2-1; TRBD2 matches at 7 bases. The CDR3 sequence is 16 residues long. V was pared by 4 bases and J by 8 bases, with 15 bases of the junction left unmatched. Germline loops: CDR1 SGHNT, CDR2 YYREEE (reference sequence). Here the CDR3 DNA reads TGTGCCAGCAGCCCCCGTTTGCGCGGGAGCGGCGATGAGCAGTTCTTC. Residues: CASSPRLRGSGDEQFF.

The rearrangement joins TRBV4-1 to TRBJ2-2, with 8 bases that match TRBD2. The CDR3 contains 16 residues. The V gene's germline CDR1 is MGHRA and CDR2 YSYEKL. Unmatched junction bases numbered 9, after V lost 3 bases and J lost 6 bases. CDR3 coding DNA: TGCGCCAGCAGCCATATACGGGGGGGAGGTGCCGGGGAGCTGTTTTTT. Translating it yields CASSHIRGGGAGELFF.

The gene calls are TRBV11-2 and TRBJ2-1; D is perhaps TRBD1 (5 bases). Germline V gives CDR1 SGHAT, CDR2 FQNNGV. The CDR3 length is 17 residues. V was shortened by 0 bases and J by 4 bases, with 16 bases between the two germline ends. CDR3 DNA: TGTGCCAGCAGCTTAGATCCGACAGACCCCCTGTACAATGAGCAGTTCTTC. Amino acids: CASSLDPTDPLYNEQFF. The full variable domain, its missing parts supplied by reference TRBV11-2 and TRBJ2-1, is EAGVAQSPRYKIIEKRQSVAFWCNPISGHATLYWYQQILGQGPKLLIQFQNNGVVDDSQLPKDRFSAERLKGVDSTLKIQPAKLEDSAVYLCASSLDPTDPLYNEQFFGPGTRLTVL.